This entry features one T cell receptor beta chain sequence. This sample stems from a study of cytomegalovirus exposure and HLA in healthy donors. Primers for the PCR totalled 60 Vbeta and 13 Jbeta. Profiled with immunoSEQ multiplex PCR; TCRdb holds only in-frame clones, not every one. The sample yields around 120,000 clones, 55% to 65% seen once. Germline V gene data show CDR1 as SGHNT and CDR2 as YYREEE (reference sequence). The CDR3 is 15 amino acids. V lost 0 bases to trimming and J lost 4 bases, with 11 bases between them. The source material was PBMCs. The sequence was obtained from a man in his forties in good health and CMV-seropositive. The chain is built from TRBV5-4 and TRBJ2-1, with TRBD2 as a possible D gene (6 bases). The CDR3 protein is CASSLGRDWYNEQFF. CDR3 DNA sequence: TGTGCCAGCAGCTTGGGGAGGGATTGGTACAATGAGCAGTTCTTC.